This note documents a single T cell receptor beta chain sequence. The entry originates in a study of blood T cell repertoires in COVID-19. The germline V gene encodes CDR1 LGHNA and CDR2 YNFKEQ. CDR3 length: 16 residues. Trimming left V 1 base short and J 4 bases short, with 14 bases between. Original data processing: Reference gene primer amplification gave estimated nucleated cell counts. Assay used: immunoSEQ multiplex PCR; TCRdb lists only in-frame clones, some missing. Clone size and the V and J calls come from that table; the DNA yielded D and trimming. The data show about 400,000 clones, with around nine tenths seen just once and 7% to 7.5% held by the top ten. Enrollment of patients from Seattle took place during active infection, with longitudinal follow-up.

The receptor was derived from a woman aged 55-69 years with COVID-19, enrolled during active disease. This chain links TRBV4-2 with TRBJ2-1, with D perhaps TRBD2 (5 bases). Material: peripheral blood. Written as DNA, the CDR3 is TGTGCCAGCAGCCAAGTCGCGAGGGTAGGGTACAATGAGCAGTTCTTC. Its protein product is CASSQVARVGYNEQFF.